These T cell receptor beta chains were read from a single sample in a study of molecular identifiers for immune sequencing clone quantification. TCRdb processed the PCR reads anew with MiXCR; each CDR3 protein has one entry. This repertoire shows about 9,700 distinct CDR3 sequences, roughly 19% found once; its top ten account for about 1.5%. The specimen sequenced was naive CD8+ T cells from blood, with Jurkat cell RNA spiked in. The receptors derive from a human donor in good health. Some libraries in this study had Jurkat cell RNA spiked in. Each CDR3 is given with its conserved first and last residue. A D gene is named only where the DNA matches it firmly. Clone size is given for some rows only: seen once, a few or many times, or a class if the clone is expanded.

j_call clone_size v_call d_call cdr3_nt cdr3_aa
TRBJ2-5 - TRBV5-6 - TGTGCCAGCAGCTTGGATCGGACAGTACAAGAGACCCAGTACTTC CASSLDRTVQETQYF
TRBJ2-1 medium-sized TRBV4-2 - TGTGCCAGCAGCCAAGAACAGGACCACTACAATGAGCAGTTCTTC CASSQEQDHYNEQFF
TRBJ2-5 many TRBV7-9 - TGTGCCAGCAGCTATGGACAGCTCCAAGAGACCCAGTACTTC CASSYGQLQETQYF
TRBJ2-3 medium-sized TRBV24-1 - TGTGCCACCAGTGATTTCGGACTCACAGATACGCAGTATTTT CATSDFGLTDTQYF
TRBJ2-1 many TRBV18 TRBD2 TGTGCCAGCTCACCAAGCGGGAAGGATGAGCAGTTCTTC CASSPSGKDEQFF
TRBJ2-1 medium-sized TRBV6-5 TRBD2 TGTGCCAGCAGTGCTACCGGGACTAGATGGAATGAGCAGTTCTTC CASSATGTRWNEQFF
TRBJ2-7 many TRBV27 - TGTGCCAGCAGCCTAGGTCCCTTATCGAGCGAGCAGTACTTC CASSLGPLSSEQYF
TRBJ1-1 medium-sized TRBV19 - TGTGCCAGTAGTGACGGGGGGGGGCGTGAAGCTTTCTTT CASSDGGGREAFF
TRBJ2-3 many TRBV2 TRBD1 TGTGCCAGGCGAACCGGGACAGGAGACACAGATACGCAGTATTTT CARRTGTGDTDTQYF
TRBJ1-1 medium-sized TRBV7-9 TRBD1 TGTGCCAGCAGCTCAACAGGGGACCAGGGGGAAGCTTTCTTT CASSSTGDQGEAFF
TRBJ1-3 medium-sized TRBV20-1 TRBD1 TGCAGTGCTAGGGGACAGGGCCCCTCTGGAAACACCATATATTTT CSARGQGPSGNTIYF
TRBJ2-3 medium-sized TRBV20-1 - TGCAGTGCTAGAGATGGGGTTGTAGCCGGGGCCGCAGATACGCAGTATTTT CSARDGVVAGAADTQYF
TRBJ2-3 many TRBV7-9 - TGTGCCAGCAGCCCCTGGCGGAGAGCAGGAGCTAGCACAGATACGCAGTATTTT CASSPWRRAGASTDTQYF
TRBJ2-3 - TRBV3-1 - TGTGCCAGCAGCCAATCGGCTAGGGTAGATACGCAGTATTTT CASSQSARVDTQYF
TRBJ2-1 medium-sized TRBV9 - TGTGCCAGCAGCGCGGGGAGCTACAATGAGCAGTTCTTC CASSAGSYNEQFF
TRBJ2-3 medium-sized TRBV7-9 - TGTGCCAGCAGCCAGCCGGACCGGCGTGCAGATACGCAGTATTTT CASSQPDRRADTQYF
TRBJ1-1 medium-sized TRBV20-1 TRBD1 TGCAGTGCTCGGGACAGGGATTTCACTGAAGCTTTCTTT CSARDRDFTEAFF
TRBJ2-2 medium-sized TRBV4-3 - TGCGCCAGCAGCCAAGGATCTAGCACCGGGGAGCTGTTTTTT CASSQGSSTGELFF
TRBJ2-7 medium-sized TRBV27 TRBD2 TGTGCCAGCAGGCCCCAGGAAATGGCGGGAGAGAAGGGAGAGCAGTACTTC CASRPQEMAGEKGEQYF
TRBJ2-5 medium-sized TRBV14 TRBD1 TGTGCCAGCAGCTCAAGAGGGGGACAGGGCTGGCCTCAAGAGACCCAGTACTTC CASSSRGGQGWPQETQYF
TRBJ2-3 - TRBV2 TRBD2 TGTGCCAGCAGTGCCGGGACTAGTACAATCACAGATACGCAGTATTTT CASSAGTSTITDTQYF